This is a list of T cell receptor beta chains from one sample in a study of metastatic and nonmetastatic thyroid tumors. TCRdb ran MiXCR on the PCR reads. The profile shows 40,000 or so clones, 26% of them singletons. Sample: blood. The receptors here all came from a female donor with papillary thyroid cancer or a benign thyroid nodule (not recorded which). Some clones in this sample may be carry-over from other donors' samples. The CDR3 runs from the conserved cysteine through the conserved F or W.

length | J | V | CDR3
14 | TRBJ1-1 | TRBV6-2/TRBV6-3 | CASSWKGIYTEAFF
17 | TRBJ2-3 | TRBV20-1 | CSARDGTSGRAGDTQYF
16 | TRBJ2-5 | TRBV19 | CASSIGVTGLLETQYF
14 | TRBJ2-6 | TRBV20-1 | CSASGAVGTNVLTF
15 | TRBJ1-2 | TRBV6-2/TRBV6-3 | CASSYSLYGSYGYTF
16 | TRBJ2-5 | TRBV2 | CASSEQGQGAVETQYF
14 | TRBJ2-5 | TRBV9 | CASSVGAGWETQYF
15 | TRBJ2-2 | TRBV30 | CAWSGGSGNTGELFF
14 | TRBJ1-1 | TRBV7-3 | CASSPQGGATEAFF
17 | TRBJ2-7 | TRBV11-1 | CASSLAIYPSMPYEQYF
14 | TRBJ2-3 | TRBV28 | CASIKCGSTDTQYF
11 | TRBJ1-1 | TRBV6-1 | CASKKGTEAFF
15 | TRBJ2-1 | TRBV11-2 | CASSLRSTGSLGQFF
14 | TRBJ2-1 | TRBV7-3 | CASSLGGPGNEQFF
14 | TRBJ1-3 | TRBV28 | CASSFTLSRNTIYF
17 | TRBJ2-7 | TRBV5-6 | CASSLGVAGTSSYEQYF
12 | TRBJ2-1 | TRBV10-3 | CASGQGYNEQFF
11 | TRBJ1-2 | TRBV27 | CASGNLRGYTF
16 | TRBJ2-7 | TRBV11-2 | CASSLGAGQGSYEQYF
16 | TRBJ2-3 | TRBV2 | CASNIAGILAGGTQYF
18 | TRBJ2-7 | TRBV12-3/TRBV12-4 | CASSLKLLEGQPRYEQYF
14 | TRBJ1-1 | TRBV7-2 | CASRPRGGSTEAFF
18 | TRBJ1-2 | TRBV11-2 | CASSLGPRGTERGYGYTF
15 | TRBJ2-7 | TRBV11-2 | CASSSRTGPTYEQYF
16 | TRBJ2-2 | TRBV15 | CATSRERQVEAGELFF
16 | TRBJ2-2 | TRBV3-1 | CASSQERGGNTGELFF
17 | TRBJ2-5 | TRBV11-2 | CASSPPGQAVRKETQYF
14 | TRBJ1-4 | TRBV7-9 | CASSMGHVNEKLFF
13 | TRBJ2-1 | TRBV27 | CASSLARDREQFF
19 | TRBJ2-6 | TRBV6-6 | CASSYRAGTARSGANVLTF
12 | TRBJ1-1 | TRBV28 | CASSLGFTEAFF
13 | TRBJ1-1 | TRBV11-3 | CASSLVSLTEAFF
17 | TRBJ2-7 | TRBV11-1 | CASSSTRTSGSRNEQYF
16 | TRBJ2-3 | TRBV5-4 | CASRRRTGGFTDTQYF
13 | TRBJ2-5 | TRBV7-3 | CASSLRDQETQYF
13 | TRBJ1-5 | TRBV6-2/TRBV6-3 | CASRRGRNKPKHF
15 | TRBJ2-6 | TRBV11-1 | CASSFIRAGANVLTF
12 | TRBJ2-1 | TRBV7-3 | CASSPIGEEQFF
15 | TRBJ1-6 | TRBV20-1 | CSARDGGAAYSPLHF
15 | TRBJ2-7 | TRBV28 | CASRARGPGSYEQYF
13 | TRBJ1-1 | TRBV2 | CASRIFGNTEAFF
14 | TRBJ2-3 | TRBV18 | CASSSTGFTDTQYF
14 | TRBJ2-1 | TRBV7-2 | CASSSGGNRNEQFF
15 | TRBJ2-1 | TRBV6-1 | CASSEEASGGNEQFF
15 | TRBJ2-1 | TRBV12-3/TRBV12-4 | CASSLRLSFYNEQFF
16 | TRBJ2-4 | TRBV5-1 | CASSLAGGLAKNIQYF